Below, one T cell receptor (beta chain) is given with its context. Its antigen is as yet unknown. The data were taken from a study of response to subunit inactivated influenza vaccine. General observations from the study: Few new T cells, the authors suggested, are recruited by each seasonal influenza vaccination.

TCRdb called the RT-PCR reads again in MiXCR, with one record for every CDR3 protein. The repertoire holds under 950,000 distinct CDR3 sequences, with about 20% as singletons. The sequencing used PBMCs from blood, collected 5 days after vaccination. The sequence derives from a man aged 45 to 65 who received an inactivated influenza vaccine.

CDR3 DNA sequence: TGTGCCAGCTCACAAGGACAGGGGCACACTGAAGCTTTCTTT. It specifies CASSQGQGHTEAFF. V gene TRBV18 combines with J gene TRBJ1-1; TRBD1 aligns across 9 bases. Germline assignment: CDR1 KGHSH and CDR2 LQKENI. Germline trimming cut 4 bases from V and 3 bases from J; bases unmatched to any gene: 3. The CDR3 spans 14 residues.